The entry below describes one TCR beta chain. Its cognate antigen is unknown. CDR3 length: 15 residues. J gave up 2 bases and V 5 bases, and 5 bases lay outside the gene matches. Germline lookup yields CDR1 SEHNR and CDR2 FQNEAQ (reference sequence). These data belong to a study of cytomegalovirus exposure and HLA in healthy donors. It was with 60 Vbeta and 13 Jbeta primers that the PCR ran. Method: immunoSEQ multiplex PCR; TCRdb's copy keeps in-frame clones and lacks some. The table records some 180,000 clones, roughly 87% of them present only once. Overall study findings and caveats: Accurate prediction of most subjects' HLA-A and HLA-B alleles from TCR beta sequences was reported.

The TCR sequence derives from a girl under two years old in good health and CMV-seronegative. Material: PBMCs. The rearrangement joins TRBV7-9 to TRBJ2-5, with 10 nucleotides matching TRBD2. The CDR3 here is CASSPPAGGQETQYF. The CDR3 region has the DNA TGTGCCAGCAGCCCTCCAGCGGGGGGGCAAGAGACCCAGTACTTC.